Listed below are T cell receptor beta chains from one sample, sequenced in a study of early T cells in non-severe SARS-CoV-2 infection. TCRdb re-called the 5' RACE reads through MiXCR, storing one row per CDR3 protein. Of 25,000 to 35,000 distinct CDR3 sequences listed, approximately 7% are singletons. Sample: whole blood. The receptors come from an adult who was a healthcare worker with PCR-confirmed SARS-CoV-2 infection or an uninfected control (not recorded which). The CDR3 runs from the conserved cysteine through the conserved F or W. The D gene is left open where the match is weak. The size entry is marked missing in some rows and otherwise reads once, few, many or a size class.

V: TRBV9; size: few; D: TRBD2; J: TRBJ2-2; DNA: TGTGCCAGCAGCGTTACTAGCGGGATGAACACCGGGGAGCTGTTTTTT; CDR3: CASSVTSGMNTGELFF
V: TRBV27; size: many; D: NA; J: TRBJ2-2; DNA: TGTGCCAGCAGTTCCTACGGAGGGCTCGCCGGGGAGCTGTTTTTT; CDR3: CASSSYGGLAGELFF
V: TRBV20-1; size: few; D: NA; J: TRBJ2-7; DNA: TGCAGTGCTAGAGTACGGGACGGACCCTACGAGCAGTACTTC; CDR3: CSARVRDGPYEQYF
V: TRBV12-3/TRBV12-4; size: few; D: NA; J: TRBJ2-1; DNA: TGTGCCAGCAGCTCTGCCCGGGGGGCGGGAGCTCTCGATGAGCAGTTCTTC; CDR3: CASSSARGAGALDEQFF
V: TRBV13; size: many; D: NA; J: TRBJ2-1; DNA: TGTGCCAGCAGCCCCCCGGGACCCTACAATGAGCAGTTCTTC; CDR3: CASSPPGPYNEQFF
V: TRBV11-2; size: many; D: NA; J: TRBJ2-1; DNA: TGTGCCAGCAGCTTTATGCGGGGCAGATACAATGAGCAGTTCTTC; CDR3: CASSFMRGRYNEQFF
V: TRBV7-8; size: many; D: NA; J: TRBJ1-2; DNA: TGTGCCAGCAGCATAGACGCATATGGCTACACCTTC; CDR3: CASSIDAYGYTF
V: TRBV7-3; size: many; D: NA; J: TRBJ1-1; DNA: TGTGCCAGCAGCCCAGCGGGAGGGACTGAAGCTTTCTTT; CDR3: CASSPAGGTEAFF
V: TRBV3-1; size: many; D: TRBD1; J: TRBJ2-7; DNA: TGTGCCAGCAGCCAAGATGGACAGGGGGACGAGCAGTACTTC; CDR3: CASSQDGQGDEQYF
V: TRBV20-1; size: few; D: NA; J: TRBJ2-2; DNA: TGCAGTGCTGGCGGGACTCACGAGTCGGGTGGGGAGCTGTTTTTT; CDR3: CSAGGTHESGGELFF
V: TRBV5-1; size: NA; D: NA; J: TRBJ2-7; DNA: TGCGCCAGCAGCTTGGAACATTACGGCTACGAGCAGTACTTC; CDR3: CASSLEHYGYEQYF
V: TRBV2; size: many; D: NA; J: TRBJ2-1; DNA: TGTGCCAGCCTCCGGGACTCGTTTTACAATGAGCAGTTCTTC; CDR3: CASLRDSFYNEQFF
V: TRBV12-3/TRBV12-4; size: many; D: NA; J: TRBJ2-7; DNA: TGTGCCAGTACTCCCGCCGAGGGGAGCTACGAGCAGTACTTC; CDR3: CASTPAEGSYEQYF
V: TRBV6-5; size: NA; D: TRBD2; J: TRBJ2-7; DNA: TGTGCCAGCAGTTACTCGGCTAGCGGGAGGGCCCTCGAGGAGCAGTACTTC; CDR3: CASSYSASGRALEEQYF
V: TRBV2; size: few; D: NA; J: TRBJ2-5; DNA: TGTGCCAGCAGATGGCGGCGGGAAGAGACCCAGTACTTC; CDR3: CASRWRREETQYF
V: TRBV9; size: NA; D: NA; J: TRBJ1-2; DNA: TGTGCCAGCAGCCCCAGGGACCCCAAGGGCTATGGCTACACCTTC; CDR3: CASSPRDPKGYGYTF
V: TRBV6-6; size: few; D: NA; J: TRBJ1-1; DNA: TGTGCCAGCAGAGACATTACAGGGACTGAAGCTTTCTTT; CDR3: CASRDITGTEAFF